The 27 T cell receptor beta chains below come from one sample, sequenced in a study of CXCR3-negative and CXCR3-positive naive CD8 T cells (dated by TCRdb to the late 2010s). The sequencer listed for this sample is NextSeq 550. The Human TCR Profiling Kit (MiLaboratory) was used to prepare UMI-labeled 5' RACE TRB cDNA libraries. Through TCRdb reprocessing, the reads give one entry per CDR3 protein sequence; DNA is omitted. The table for this sample records roughly 24,000 distinct CDR3 sequences. Of the sample, over 15% falls within the top ten clones. Sequencing was done on a sample of memory CD8+ T cells from blood. The label giving this sample's cell subset or site can be read as: conventional CD8+ memory T cells (TMEM), sorted as controls. These receptors came from a human donor in good health. Some clones in this sample may be carry-over from other donors' samples.

The V and J genes are TRBV6-2 or TRBV6-3 and TRBJ2-5; TCRdb's D gene call, TRBD2, goes unchecked for lack of DNA. The CDR3 spans 15 residues. Germline values: CDR1 MNHEY, CDR2 SVGEGT. CDR3 protein: CASSYPAGGLETQYF.

V usage is TRBV29-1 and J usage is TRBJ2-7; checking the TCRdb D call of TRBD1 is not possible without DNA. Germline CDR1 is SQVTM and CDR2 is ANQGSEA. The CDR3 has 12 amino acids. CDR3 in amino acids: CSVELRAYEQYF.

The rearrangement uses TRBV4-2 and TRBJ2-1; TCRdb selects TRBD2, and the lack of DNA leaves this call unchecked. From germline, CDR1 is LGHNA and CDR2 YNFKEQ. The CDR3 contains 18 residues. The CDR3 sequence: CASSRSPLAGEGYNEQFF.

The chain links TRBV29-1 to TRBJ2-1; TCRdb's D call of TRBD1 is untestable without DNA. Germline-derived CDR1 and CDR2 are SQVTM and ANQGSEA. The CDR3 has 13 residues. This chain's CDR3 is CSVDETGLDEQFF.

The chain is built from TRBV7-9 and TRBJ2-7; TCRdb proposes TRBD1, but this gene call is untestable without DNA. CDR1 and CDR2 from the germline V gene are SEHNR and FQNEAQ (reference sequence). The CDR3 has 12 amino acids. CDR3 sequence reads: CASSLVGVEQYF.

The chain uses TRBV15 and TRBJ2-6; as DNA is missing, the TRBD1 call by TCRdb cannot be tested. Germline V gene sequence: CDR1 LNHNV, CDR2 YYDKDF (reference sequence). The CDR3 is made up of 15 amino acids. The CDR3 here is CATSRDKGGANVLTF.

The CDR3 loop reads CASSQDSPGNTEAFF. V is TRBV4-2 and J is TRBJ1-1. The CDR3 loop spans 15 amino acids. CDR1 LGHNA and CDR2 YNFKEQ come from the germline V gene.

The chain is built from TRBV5-1 and TRBJ1-1. There are 13 residues in the CDR3. In germline, CDR1 is SGHRS, CDR2 YFSETQ. The CDR3 region is CASSLAFNTEAFF.

This rearrangement joins TRBV23-1 to TRBJ2-7; TCRdb's assignment of TRBD2 cannot be checked, as there is no DNA. TRBV23-1 is labeled an ORF, and its function is uncertain. The CDR3 has 18 residues. CDR3 residues: CASSLWDLGIRSSYEQYF.

This chain uses TRBV21-1 with TRBJ2-7; TCRdb calls TRBD1, which cannot be checked without DNA. TRBV21-1 represents a pseudogene. The CDR3 length is 15 residues. The CDR3 spells CASSPPGQGAYEQYF.

The rearrangement links TRBV11-3 to TRBJ2-2. The CDR3 has 12 amino acids. Germline CDR1 SGHNT, CDR2 YENEEA. The CDR3: CASSLSPGELFF.

CDR3: CASSLVGDNYGYTF. The genes are TRBV14 and TRBJ1-2. The CDR3 covers 14 residues. Germline lookup yields CDR1 SGHDN and CDR2 FVKESK.

This chain links TRBV5-1 with TRBJ1-2. Germline CDR1 SGHRS, CDR2 YFSETQ. This CDR3 contains 14 residues. Here the CDR3 reads CASMLEGEAFGYTF. The complete variable domain, with remaining parts taken from reference TRBV5-1 and TRBJ1-2, reads KAGVTQTPRYLIKTRGQQVTLSCSPISGHRSVSWYQQTPGQGLQFLFEYFSETQRNKGNFPGRFSGRQFSNSRSEMNVSTLELGDSALYLCASMLEGEAFGYTFGSGTRLTVV.

CDR3 amino acids: CASSYRTSGAYEQYF. This chain connects TRBV6-2 or TRBV6-3 to TRBJ2-7; TCRdb's D call of TRBD2 is untestable without DNA. This CDR3 contains 15 residues. Germline lookup yields CDR1 MNHEY and CDR2 SVGEGT.

The rearrangement uses TRBV20-1 and TRBJ2-1. Per germline, CDR1 DFQATT and CDR2 SNEGSKA (reference sequence). CDR3 length: 15 residues. The CDR3 is CSARGFKALYNEQFF.

The J gene is TRBJ2-3, the V gene TRBV10-1; TCRdb reports TRBD1, a call that lacks DNA to check it against. CDR3 size: 17 residues. Germline CDR1 and CDR2: WNHNN and SYGVQD (reference sequence). CDR3 loop: CASSESWGTGTTDTQYF.

The chain employs TRBV7-2 and TRBJ2-7; no DNA is available, so the TRBD1 call from TCRdb remains unchecked. The CDR3 covers 18 residues. Germline V CDR1 and CDR2: SGHTA, FQGNSA. The CDR3 is CASSLVGTGTGPTYEQYF.

The CDR3 loop is CSVVTSGSVADTQYF. The V call is TRBV29-1, the J call TRBJ2-3; TCRdb's D call of TRBD2 is untestable without DNA. CDR3 size: 15 residues. Germline lookup yields CDR1 SQVTM and CDR2 ANQGSEA.

The chain has TRBV9 and TRBJ2-3; absent DNA, TCRdb's TRBD1 call cannot be checked. The germline CDR1 and CDR2 sequences are SGDLS and YYNGEE. CDR3 size: 14 residues. CDR3 residues: CASTPRGRSDTQYF.

The chain combines TRBV20-1 with TRBJ2-7; the D call from TCRdb, TRBD2, cannot be confirmed without DNA. Germline V gene sequence: CDR1 DFQATT, CDR2 SNEGSKA (reference sequence). The CDR3 spans 15 residues. CDR3: CSAGLTGTSGYEQYF.

The chain joins TRBV29-1 to TRBJ2-7; the TRBD2 assignment by TCRdb is unverifiable without DNA. The CDR3 runs to 18 residues. Germline V gene sequence: CDR1 SQVTM, CDR2 ANQGSEA. The CDR3 loop reads CSVAPGTSGPISSYEQYF.

The chain recombines TRBV7-9 with TRBJ2-7. The CDR3 runs to 13 residues. Germline V gene data show CDR1 as SEHNR and CDR2 as FQNEAQ (reference sequence). CDR3 sequence reads: CASGRTVTYEQYF.

CDR3 amino acids: CSAYAETSRTGELFF. The rearrangement uses TRBV29-1 and TRBJ2-2; the D call of TRBD2 rests on TCRdb alone, since no DNA is present to check it. CDR3 length: 15 residues. The germline V gene encodes CDR1 SQVTM and CDR2 ANQGSEA.

This chain joins TRBV5-6 and TRBJ2-7; there is no DNA to check the TCRdb D call of TRBD1. The CDR3 is 15 residues long. Per germline, CDR1 SGHDT and CDR2 YYEEEE. Here the CDR3 reads CASSFGTDLTYEQYF.

The genes are TRBV7-9 and TRBJ2-7; TCRdb calls TRBD1, which cannot be checked without DNA. The CDR3 length is 14 residues. From germline, CDR1 is SEHNR and CDR2 FQNEAQ (reference sequence). CDR3 in amino acids: CASSLEGGGHEQYF.

The CDR3 is CASSPRGVGEGIGPGYNEQFF. The chain couples TRBV12-3 or TRBV12-4 to TRBJ2-1; TCRdb's D gene call, TRBD2, goes unchecked for lack of DNA. This CDR3 is 21 amino acids long.

The chain combines TRBV29-1 with TRBJ2-1; TCRdb lists TRBD2, though no DNA is available to test this call. Germline V gene lookup returns CDR1 SQVTM and CDR2 ANQGSEA. The CDR3 is 14 residues long. The CDR3 loop reads CSVVGPEGYNEQFF.